These 21 T cell receptor beta chains share one sample of origin, sequenced in a study of T cell repertoires in cytomegalovirus infection. TCRdb ran MiXCR on the reads and lists one entry per CDR3 protein. The repertoire has hundreds of thousands of distinct CDR3 sequences, about 9.1% of them found once; the top ten carry approximately 2.4%. The sample taken for sequencing was PBMCs. The receptors come from a human donor in good health (CMV status not recorded). Some clones in this sample may be carry-over from other donors' samples.

This clonotype has a handful of counts. The gene calls are TRBV6-1 and TRBJ1-5, with D possibly TRBD1 on 5 matching bases. The V end lost 4 bases, the J end lost 5 bases, and 9 bases lay between the germline ends. CDR3 length: 13 residues. Germline assignment: CDR1 MNHNS and CDR2 SASEGT. CDR3 in amino acids: CASSAGIHQPQHF. CDR3 bases: TGTGCCAGCAGTGCAGGGATTCATCAGCCCCAGCATTTT.

This clonotype was picked up a small number of times. The chain combines TRBV6-6 with TRBJ1-6; 8 bases align to TRBD1. The V segment lost 8 bases and the J segment 7 bases; nucleotides outside the gene matches: 4. From germline, CDR1 is MNHNY and CDR2 SVGAGI (reference sequence). This CDR3 comprises 13 residues. CDR3 sequence reads: CASGQGSNSPLHF. The CDR3, as DNA: TGTGCCAGCGGACAGGGATCAAATTCACCCCTCCACTTT.

This clonotype was observed a few times. The chain combines TRBV6-2 or TRBV6-3 with TRBJ1-5, with TRBD1 as a possible D gene (6 bases). V gave up 5 bases and J gave up 6 bases, with 20 bases separating them. Germline-derived CDR1 and CDR2 are MNHEY and SVGEGT. The CDR3 runs to 16 residues. Written as DNA, the CDR3 is TGTGCCAGCAGTCTCGACCCTCCGGGACACCTTCAGCCCCAGCATTTT. As protein: CASSLDPPGHLQPQHF.

This clonotype was found many times. The chain combines TRBV29-1 with TRBJ1-2; tentative D call: TRBD1 (6 bases). The CDR3 extends over 15 amino acids. Germline values: CDR1 SQVTM, CDR2 ANQGSEA. V was pared by 0 bases and J by 5 bases, with 16 bases between. The DNA of the CDR3 is TGCAGCGTTGAAGATCAGGGGCAGGTTCAATATGGCTACACCTTC. Protein sequence: CSVEDQGQVQYGYTF.

This clonotype turned up a few times. This chain uses TRBV5-1 with TRBJ1-2; perhaps TRBD1 as D (6 bases). Per germline, CDR1 SGHRS and CDR2 YFSETQ. CDR3 length: 14 residues. The ends were cut back, 3 bases at V and 1 base at J, with 10 bases in the middle. This chain's CDR3 is CASSWRQDNYGYTF. Written as DNA, the CDR3 is TGCGCCAGCAGCTGGAGACAGGATAACTATGGCTACACCTTC.

This clonotype has just a few counts. The chain couples TRBV11-3 to TRBJ1-5, with 9 bases lining up with TRBD1. The CDR3 loop spans 20 amino acids. After removal of 5 bases from V and 2 bases from J, the junction contained 19 bases not matched to a gene. Germline assignment: CDR1 SGHNT and CDR2 YENEEA. The CDR3 sequence: CASSGRRLDRGIECNQPQHF. CDR3 nucleotide sequence: TGTGCCAGCAGCGGCCGGCGCCTGGACAGGGGAATTGAGTGCAATCAGCCCCAGCATTTT.

This clonotype was seen a handful of times. CDR3 residues: CASSIDPRDRVSFRSYGYTF. For the CDR3, the DNA is TGTGCCAGCAGCATCGACCCCCGGGACAGGGTGTCTTTCCGTAGTTATGGCTACACCTTC. The chain is built from TRBV7-9 and TRBJ1-2; the match to TRBD1 covers 9 bases. Germline V CDR1 and CDR2: SEHNR, FQNEAQ (reference sequence). The V and J ends lost 5 bases and 5 bases, in that order; junction bases with no gene match: 24. This CDR3 spans 20 amino acids.

This clonotype showed up many times. The chain recombines TRBV11-2 with TRBJ2-4, with D maybe TRBD2 (5 bases). Germline values: CDR1 SGHAT, CDR2 FQNNGV. V was cut by 2 bases and J by 5 bases, with 7 bases left in between. This CDR3 region has 13 residues. CDR3 sequence (DNA): TGTGCCAGCAGCTTATGGAGGCAAAACATTCAGTACTTC. This codes for CASSLWRQNIQYF. The whole variable domain, remainder taken from reference TRBV11-2 and TRBJ2-4, is EAGVAQSPRYKIIEKRQSVAFWCNPISGHATLYWYQQILGQGPKLLIQFQNNGVVDDSQLPKDRFSAERLKGVDSTLKIQPAKLEDSAVYLCASSLWRQNIQYFGAGTRLSVL.

This clonotype was seen repeatedly, ten times or more. The genes are TRBV7-2 and TRBJ2-3; D call uncertain. The CDR3 loop spans 15 amino acids. The V end lost 1 base, the J end lost 0 bases, and 8 bases lay between the germline ends. CDR1 and CDR2 (germline): SGHTA, FQGNSA. DNA of the CDR3: TGTGCCAGCAGCTTAGTAGGGCCGAGCACAGATACGCAGTATTTT. Protein sequence: CASSLVGPSTDTQYF.

On this clonotype itself: A single base separates this from a much larger clone, so it may be a read error. The genes are TRBV20-1 and TRBJ2-7; 7 bases align to TRBD1. Germline lookup yields CDR1 DFQATT and CDR2 SNEGSKA (reference sequence). Losses at the gene ends were 8 bases for V and 4 bases for J; bases not matched to a gene: 14. CDR3 length equals 14 residues. In DNA form, the CDR3 reads TGCAGTACTACTGACAGGGAGTTTTGGTACGAGCAGTACTTC. It is translated as CSTTDREFWYEQYF.

This clonotype was counted at least ten times. The DNA of the CDR3 is TGTGCCAGCAGTCCCCCGAGGGTTGGAAACACCATATATTTT. Translation: CASSPPRVGNTIYF. The chain employs TRBV25-1 and TRBJ1-3, with no clear D. The V end lost 5 bases, the J end lost 3 bases, and 11 bases lay between the germline ends. Per germline, CDR1 MGHDK and CDR2 SYGVNS. The CDR3 totals 14 residues.

This clonotype showed up many times. The V call is TRBV7-2, the J call TRBJ1-1; a possible D gene is TRBD1 (5 bases). The CDR3 spans 12 residues. V was trimmed by 3 bases and J by 7 bases, leaving 9 bases between them. Germline CDR1 and CDR2: SGHTA and FQGNSA. CDR3 in amino acids: CASSFSGIEAFF. Here the CDR3 DNA reads TGTGCCAGCAGCTTCTCAGGGATTGAAGCTTTCTTT. The full variable domain, with the rest looked up from reference TRBV7-2 and TRBJ1-1, is GAGVSQSPSNKVTEKGKDVELRCDPISGHTALYWYRQSLGQGLEFLIYFQGNSAPDKSGLPSDRFSAERTGGSVSTLTIQRTQQEDSAVYLCASSFSGIEAFFGQGTRLTVV.

This clonotype was observed at least ten times. This chain joins TRBV14 and TRBJ1-1; D ambiguous. The CDR3 is 14 residues long. V was pared by 3 bases and J by 6 bases, with 14 bases between. Germline CDR1 reads SGHDN; CDR2 reads FVKESK. CDR3 amino acids: CASSHFKSAPEAFF. The CDR3 DNA follows: TGTGCCAGCAGCCATTTCAAGAGCGCCCCTGAAGCTTTCTTT.

This clonotype has at least ten counts. The CDR3 spells CASSSSGTSRTDTQYF. The CDR3 nucleotides are TGTGCCAGCAGCTCGTCCGGGACTAGCAGGACAGATACGCAGTATTTT. The chain links TRBV5-6 to TRBJ2-3, with 9 bases lining up with TRBD2. CDR3 length: 16 residues. Germline V gene data show CDR1 as SGHDT and CDR2 as YYEEEE. V dropped 3 bases and J dropped 3; count of bases not matched to a gene: 8.

This clonotype was counted only a few times. The J gene is TRBJ2-3, the V gene TRBV20-1; 14 positions match TRBD2. Germline CDR1 and CDR2: DFQATT and SNEGSKA (reference sequence). The CDR3 length is 16 residues. The junction had 10 bases not matched to a gene; V was cut back by 5 bases and J by 6 bases. CDR3 sequence (DNA): TGCAGTGCTGAGGAGACTAGCGGGGGGGCCCCGGATACGCAGTATTTT. Protein: CSAEETSGGAPDTQYF.

The gene calls are TRBV4-1 and TRBJ2-2, with 8 positions matching TRBD2. J gave up 4 bases and V 2 bases, and 3 bases lay outside the gene matches. The length of the CDR3 is 15 residues. CDR1 and CDR2 from the germline V gene are MGHRA and YSYEKL. This chain's CDR3 is CASSQLTSVTGELFF. The CDR3 DNA is TGCGCCAGCAGCCAACTGACTAGCGTCACCGGGGAGCTGTTTTTT.

The chain uses TRBV20-1 and TRBJ2-2; 7 nucleotides line up with TRBD1. Germline V gene sequence: CDR1 DFQATT, CDR2 SNEGSKA (reference sequence). Unmatched junction bases numbered 7, after V lost 0 bases and J lost 0 bases. The CDR3 totals 17 residues. The CDR3 sequence: CSAREYRGTANTGELFF. The CDR3 DNA sequence: TGCAGTGCTAGAGAGTACAGGGGCACTGCGAACACCGGGGAGCTGTTTTTT.

There are many counts of this clonotype. The rearrangement links TRBV7-2 to TRBJ1-5; possible D gene TRBD1, 5 bases. Germline-derived CDR1 and CDR2 are SGHTA and FQGNSA. The CDR3 contains 15 residues. V shed 5 bases and J shed 6 bases, with 17 bases lying between them. The CDR3 coding sequence is TGTGCCAGCAGCCGAGGACCGGGGGGTACTCAGCCCCAGCATTTT. Translated: CASSRGPGGTQPQHF.

This clonotype was counted ten times or more. This CDR3 is CASSSTVWTEAFF. CDR3 nucleotide sequence: TGTGCCAGCAGCTCAACAGTATGGACTGAAGCTTTCTTT. The J gene is TRBJ1-1, the V gene TRBV7-8; D not certain. Trimming cost V 4 bases and J 5 bases, with 11 bases left between them. In germline, CDR1 is SGHVS, CDR2 FQNEAQ. This CDR3 is built from 13 residues.

This chain links TRBV5-1 with TRBJ2-1; D is perhaps TRBD1 (5 bases). This CDR3 contains 14 residues. The germline V and J ends were trimmed by 0 bases and 6 bases, with 10 bases remaining between them. The V gene's germline CDR1 is SGHRS and CDR2 YFSETQ. CDR3 sequence: CASSLVAGINEQFF. Written as DNA, the CDR3 is TGCGCCAGCAGCTTGGTCGCAGGGATCAATGAGCAGTTCTTC.

This clonotype was picked up many times. The chain combines TRBV6-2 or TRBV6-3 with TRBJ1-4; D possibly corresponds to TRBD1 (5 bases). This CDR3 region has 14 residues. V gave up 2 bases and J gave up 7 bases, with 11 bases separating them. The germline V gene encodes CDR1 MNHEY and CDR2 SVGEGT. For the CDR3, the DNA is TGTGCCAGCAGTTACCTCGGGACCGCTGAAAAACTGTTTTTT. Translating it yields CASSYLGTAEKLFF.